Shown below are 14 T cell receptor beta chains from a single sample sequenced in a study of cytomegalovirus exposure and HLA in healthy donors. The PCR used 60 Vbeta and 13 Jbeta primers. Profiled with immunoSEQ multiplex PCR; TCRdb holds only in-frame clones, not every one. The repertoire holds 120,000 to 150,000 clones, with around 9.6% as singletons. Sequenced material: PBMCs. All receptors derive from a male donor in good health and CMV-seronegative.

This clone has a handful of counts. The chain is built from TRBV5-1 and TRBJ2-1; D remains ambiguous. Germline CDR1 is SGHRS and CDR2 is YFSETQ. The CDR3 is 14 amino acids. With 1 base removed from V and 1 base from J, the gap between germline ends came to 6 bases. CDR3 coding DNA: TGCGCCAGCAGCTTGTCTACGTCCTACAATGAGCAGTTCTTC. Translating gives CASSLSTSYNEQFF.

This clone has only a few counts. The V and J genes are TRBV11-2 and TRBJ2-5; 8 bases map to TRBD2. V shed 5 bases, J shed 1 base, and the junction held 6 bases outside the gene matches. The CDR3 runs to 15 residues. Germline V gives CDR1 SGHAT, CDR2 FQNNGV. The DNA for the CDR3 is TGTGCCAGCAGCCGCACTAGCGGACTCCAAGAGACCCAGTACTTC. Its translation is CASSRTSGLQETQYF.

This clone was seen a handful of times. V usage is TRBV18 and J usage is TRBJ1-5, with a weak D call TRBD1 (6 bases). This CDR3 is built from 14 residues. Trimming left V 5 bases short and J 5 bases short, with 13 bases between. Germline V gives CDR1 KGHSH, CDR2 LQKENI. CDR3 coding DNA: TGTGCCAGCTCATTACAGGGTATGGATCAGCCCCAGCATTTT. Protein: CASSLQGMDQPQHF.

The chain recombines TRBV2 with TRBJ1-5, with D perhaps TRBD1 (5 bases). Germline V gives CDR1 SNHLY, CDR2 FYNNEI. The CDR3 runs 13 residues. Trimming cost V 8 bases and J 3 bases, with 11 bases left between them. The CDR3 DNA sequence: TGTGCCAGCGGCAGGGTGACCAATCAGCCCCAGCATTTT. It yields the protein CASGRVTNQPQHF.

This clone has more than one count but fewer than ten. V usage is TRBV15 and J usage is TRBJ2-2; the D gene is possibly TRBD2 (6 bases). V gave up 1 base and J gave up 3 bases, with 6 bases separating them. The CDR3 is 14 residues long. Germline lookup yields CDR1 LNHNV and CDR2 YYDKDF (reference sequence). CDR3 in DNA: TGTGCCACCAGCAGAGGGGGGGACACCGGGGAGCTGTTTTTT. Protein product: CATSRGGDTGELFF.

The sample holds a few counts of this clone. This chain uses TRBV7-9 with TRBJ2-3; 10 bases map to TRBD1. The germline V gene encodes CDR1 SEHNR and CDR2 FQNEAQ (reference sequence). Trimming removed 5 bases from V and 5 bases from J; junction bases left unmatched: 1. CDR3 length equals 13 residues. The CDR3 here is CASSGQGGDTQYF. The CDR3 DNA sequence: TGTGCCAGCAGCGGACAGGGGGGAGATACGCAGTATTTT.

The chain recombines TRBV27 with TRBJ2-7, with D perhaps matching TRBD1 (6 bases). Per germline, CDR1 MNHEY and CDR2 SMNVEV (reference sequence). Trimming shortened V by 6 bases and J by 4 bases, and 22 bases separated the two germline ends. The CDR3 covers 16 residues. CDR3 region: CASRLPGQGSAYEQYF. CDR3 in DNA: TGTGCCAGCAGGCTCCCGGGACAAGGGTCAGCTTACGAGCAGTACTTC.

CDR3 protein: CASSLGAGGGQETQYF. Here the CDR3 DNA reads TGCGCCAGCAGCTTGGGAGCGGGGGGCGGACAAGAGACCCAGTACTTC. The chain carries TRBV5-1 and TRBJ2-5; TRBD2 matches at 9 bases. J lost 2 bases, V lost 0 bases, and 5 bases had no gene match. Germline V lookup: CDR1 SGHRS, CDR2 YFSETQ. The CDR3 sequence is 16 residues long.

This clone occurred a few times. The chain has TRBV5-5 and TRBJ1-2, with 8 bases identical to TRBD1. The trim removed 4 bases at V and 4 bases at J, leaving 9 bases unmatched. The length of the CDR3 is 15 residues. Germline V gene data show CDR1 as SGHKS and CDR2 as YYEKEE (reference sequence). CDR3 nucleotide sequence: TGTGCCAGCAGCAAGGACAGGGATACTTTCTATGGCTACACCTTC. Encoded protein: CASSKDRDTFYGYTF.

This clone was recorded a few times. CDR3 nucleotides: TGTGCCAGCCATAGCGCGAGCTCCTACGAGCAGTACTTC. Its translation: CASHSASSYEQYF. The genes are TRBV25-1 and TRBJ2-7; D possibly corresponds to TRBD2 (5 bases). The CDR3 runs to 13 residues. The germline gives CDR1 MGHDK, CDR2 SYGVNS. Deletions cut 8 bases from V and 0 bases from J, with 11 bases between.

The chain recombines TRBV9 with TRBJ2-7, with TRBD1 matching 8 bases. This CDR3 has 12 amino acids. V gave up 6 bases and J gave up 6 bases; unmatched junction bases: 5. Germline values: CDR1 SGDLS, CDR2 YYNGEE. The DNA of the CDR3 is TGTGCCAGCAACAGGGGGGACCGCGAGCAGTACGTC. Its protein is CASNRGDREQYV.

The chain couples TRBV10-3 to TRBJ1-1, with 7 bases aligning to TRBD1. CDR1 ENHRY and CDR2 SYGVKD come from the germline V gene. Losses at the gene ends were 10 bases for V and 3 bases for J; bases not matched to a gene: 17. The CDR3 sequence is 16 residues long. The DNA for the CDR3 is TGTGCCAATGACAGGGAACTCCGAATTACGGACACTGAAGCTTTCTTT. As protein: CANDRELRITDTEAFF.

The rearrangement joins TRBV6-1 to TRBJ2-4; a weak D match, TRBD1 (6 bases). Trimming cost V 0 bases and J 0 bases, with 24 bases left between them. Germline V gives CDR1 MNHNS, CDR2 SASEGT. The CDR3 covers 21 residues. CDR3 sequence: CASSEAGVGAGAFIAKNIQYF. CDR3 DNA sequence: TGTGCCAGCAGTGAAGCGGGGGTCGGGGCAGGGGCGTTTATAGCCAAAAACATTCAGTACTTC.

The rearrangement links TRBV11-2 to TRBJ2-3; tentatively, D is TRBD2 (5 bases). The CDR3 contains 16 residues. CDR1 is SGHAT, CDR2 FQNNGV, per germline. V was cut by 3 bases and J by 1 base, with 14 bases left in between. The CDR3 bases are TGTGCCAGCAGCTTTAGAGGGTCGGCACGCACAGATACGCAGTATTTT. It translates to CASSFRGSARTDTQYF.